These T cell receptor beta chains were read from a single sample in a study of blood T cell repertoires in COVID-19. Here immunoSEQ multiplex PCR was the method, and the copy in TCRdb shows in-frame clones only, minus some. The sample carries roughly 66,000 clones, roughly nine tenths recorded once. The specimen sequenced was peripheral blood. These receptor sequences come from a human donor in a cohort sampled during active COVID-19. Both conserved end residues are part of each CDR3. The order of the fields is V gene, clone size, D gene, J gene, CDR3 protein, CDR3 DNA. The D gene is left open where the match is weak. A clone size is listed for some rows: how often the clone was seen (once, few, many), or a class if it is expanded.

v_call: TRBV7-9; clone_size: .; d_call: TRBD2; j_call: TRBJ2-2; cdr3_aa: CASSLATSGANTGELFF; cdr3_nt: TGTGCCAGCAGCTTAGCGACTAGCGGAGCGAACACCGGGGAGCTGTTTTTT
v_call: TRBV10-3; clone_size: .; d_call: TRBD1; j_call: TRBJ2-3; cdr3_aa: CAVRGPGDTQYF; cdr3_nt: TGTGCCGTTAGGGGGCCAGGGGATACGCAGTATTTT
v_call: TRBV6-2/TRBV6-3; clone_size: .; d_call: TRBD2; j_call: TRBJ2-3; cdr3_aa: CASSARGEGTDTQYF; cdr3_nt: TGTGCCAGCAGTGCCCGGGGGGAGGGCACAGATACGCAGTATTTT
v_call: TRBV18; clone_size: .; d_call: .; j_call: TRBJ2-2; cdr3_aa: CASSPRGMTGGELFF; cdr3_nt: TGTGCCAGCTCACCACGCGGAATGACAGGCGGGGAGCTGTTTTTT
v_call: TRBV5-6; clone_size: .; d_call: .; j_call: TRBJ2-1; cdr3_aa: CASSLLSLAVAEQFF; cdr3_nt: TGTGCCAGCAGCTTGTTGTCGCTGGCGGTGGCTGAGCAGTTCTTC
v_call: TRBV5-1; clone_size: .; d_call: TRBD1; j_call: TRBJ1-2; cdr3_aa: CASSPASGGYGYTF; cdr3_nt: TGCGCCAGCAGCCCGGCTTCAGGGGGCTATGGCTACACCTTC
v_call: TRBV5-6; clone_size: .; d_call: .; j_call: TRBJ1-1; cdr3_aa: CASSLMSWAGNTEAFF; cdr3_nt: TGTGCCAGCAGCTTGATGAGCTGGGCGGGCAACACTGAAGCTTTCTTT
v_call: TRBV3-1/TRBV3-2; clone_size: once; d_call: .; j_call: TRBJ1-1; cdr3_aa: CASSPVYTKGQLNTEAFF; cdr3_nt: TGTGCCAGCAGCCCTGTCTACACGAAGGGGCAGTTGAACACTGAAGCTTTCTTT
v_call: TRBV28; clone_size: .; d_call: TRBD1; j_call: TRBJ1-5; cdr3_aa: CASSQDYRGSQPQHF; cdr3_nt: TGTGCCAGCAGCCAAGATTACAGGGGGTCTCAGCCCCAGCATTTT
v_call: TRBV7-2; clone_size: .; d_call: .; j_call: TRBJ2-7; cdr3_aa: CASSFLREKTYEQYF; cdr3_nt: TGTGCCAGCAGCTTTTTAAGGGAGAAAACCTACGAGCAGTACTTC
v_call: TRBV7-2; clone_size: once; d_call: .; j_call: TRBJ2-4; cdr3_aa: CASSLEGGKAKNIQYF; cdr3_nt: TGTGCCAGCAGCTTAGAAGGCGGGAAGGCCAAAAACATTCAGTACTTC
v_call: TRBV19; clone_size: .; d_call: TRBD1; j_call: TRBJ1-2; cdr3_aa: CASSSRTGAFQLYGYTF; cdr3_nt: TGTGCCAGCAGCTCCCGGACAGGGGCATTTCAGCTATATGGCTACACCTTC
v_call: TRBV2; clone_size: .; d_call: TRBD1; j_call: TRBJ2-1; cdr3_aa: CASSEDRNNEQFF; cdr3_nt: TGTGCCAGCAGTGAGGACAGGAACAATGAGCAGTTCTTC
v_call: TRBV3-1/TRBV3-2; clone_size: .; d_call: .; j_call: TRBJ2-2; cdr3_aa: CASSQVQGIGELFF; cdr3_nt: TGTGCCAGCAGCCAAGTTCAGGGTATCGGGGAGCTGTTTTTT
v_call: TRBV21-1; clone_size: .; d_call: .; j_call: TRBJ1-5; cdr3_aa: CASSPLRGTPCNQPQHF; cdr3_nt: TGTGCCAGCAGCCCGCTTCGGGGGACCCCTTGCAATCAGCCCCAGCATTTT
v_call: TRBV6-1; clone_size: .; d_call: .; j_call: TRBJ1-1; cdr3_aa: CASSERRGFHTEAFF; cdr3_nt: TGTGCCAGCAGTGAAAGGAGGGGTTTCCACACTGAAGCTTTCTTT
v_call: TRBV3-1/TRBV3-2; clone_size: .; d_call: TRBD1; j_call: TRBJ1-1; cdr3_aa: CASSLIQGAGTEAFF; cdr3_nt: TGTGCCAGCAGCCTCATACAGGGGGCCGGCACTGAAGCTTTCTTT
v_call: TRBV6-5; clone_size: .; d_call: .; j_call: TRBJ1-5; cdr3_aa: CASTRGSNQPQHF; cdr3_nt: TGTGCCAGCACCAGGGGTAGCAATCAGCCCCAGCATTTT
v_call: TRBV7-2; clone_size: .; d_call: TRBD1; j_call: TRBJ2-3; cdr3_aa: CASSGDREPDTQYF; cdr3_nt: TGTGCCAGCAGCGGGGACAGGGAACCAGATACGCAGTATTTT
v_call: TRBV28; clone_size: .; d_call: TRBD2; j_call: TRBJ2-7; cdr3_aa: CASSGTSGRPPYEQYF; cdr3_nt: TGTGCCAGCAGCGGGACTAGCGGGAGGCCCCCCTACGAGCAGTACTTC
v_call: TRBV18; clone_size: .; d_call: .; j_call: TRBJ1-1; cdr3_aa: CASSPRSRRSNTEAFF; cdr3_nt: TGTGCCAGCTCACCACGGTCGCGTCGCTCGAACACTGAAGCTTTCTTT
v_call: TRBV19; clone_size: .; d_call: .; j_call: TRBJ1-1; cdr3_aa: CASNKWGVDTEAFF; cdr3_nt: TGTGCCAGCAATAAATGGGGCGTTGACACTGAAGCTTTCTTT